The 30 T cell receptor beta chains below all came from one sample that was sequenced in a study of T cell responses to AZD1222 COVID-19 vaccine. Only in-frame clones appear in the TCRdb table, and some are missing; sequencing was by immunoSEQ multiplex PCR. The sample holds 70,000 to 100,000 clones; 80% to 90% are singletons and the top ten take roughly 3.1%. Sequencing was performed on peripheral blood, taken 28 days after the second AZD1222 dose. The receptors were gathered from an adult who received the AZD1222 COVID-19 vaccine.

This sequence joins TRBV7-9 and TRBJ1-2; possible D gene TRBD1, 6 bases. CDR1 is SEHNR, CDR2 FQNEAQ, per germline (reference sequence). The CDR3 is 17 residues long. V was trimmed by 5 bases and J by 0 bases, leaving 19 bases between them. The DNA of the CDR3 is TGTGCCAGCAGCCCCATGGGGGCCCGTCCTACTAACTATGGCTACACCTTC. Encoded protein: CASSPMGARPTNYGYTF.

V is TRBV6-5 and J is TRBJ1-5; no reliable D call. V was pared by 6 bases and J by 1 base, with 4 bases between. The germline CDR1 and CDR2 sequences are MNHEY and SVGAGI. CDR3 length: 12 residues. Here the CDR3 reads CASSQSNQPQHF. The DNA of the CDR3 is TGTGCCAGCAGCCAGAGCAATCAGCCCCAGCATTTT.

Only one count was recorded for this clone. This chain joins TRBV18 and TRBJ1-2, with 7 positions matching TRBD1. This CDR3 contains 15 residues. V lost 2 bases, J lost 4 bases, and 7 bases stayed unmatched. The germline gives CDR1 KGHSH, CDR2 LQKENI. CDR3 sequence: CASSPIQGSGYGYTF. The CDR3 bases are TGTGCCAGCTCACCAATACAGGGGTCGGGCTATGGCTACACCTTC.

This rearrangement joins TRBV3-1 (or the pseudogene TRBV3-2) to TRBJ2-1; 10 nucleotides agree with TRBD1. The length of the CDR3 is 17 residues. Germline V gene sequence: CDR1 LGHDT, CDR2 YNNKEL (reference sequence). Trimming took 4 bases from V and 0 from J; bases not matched to a gene: 6. The CDR3, as DNA: TGTGCCAGCAGCCCGACAGGGGGCGGAAGCTCCTACAATGAGCAGTTCTTC. Residues: CASSPTGGGSSYNEQFF.

V is TRBV20-1 and J is TRBJ1-4, with a weak D call TRBD1 (5 bases). Trimming removed 3 bases at V and 8 bases at J, with 22 bases between. Germline CDR1 is DFQATT and CDR2 is SNEGSKA (reference sequence). CDR3 length: 16 amino acids. DNA of the CDR3: TGCAGTGCTAGTCCCATCGCCTTACAGGAACGGGAAAAACTGTTTTTT. It yields the protein CSASPIALQEREKLFF.

The chain couples TRBV3-1 (or the pseudogene TRBV3-2) to TRBJ2-1; D is ambiguous. V lost 1 base to trimming and J lost 14 bases, with 9 bases between them. The CDR3 sequence is 11 residues long. Germline V gene sequence: CDR1 LGHDT, CDR2 YNNKEL (reference sequence). The CDR3 region has the DNA TGTGCCAGCAGCCAAGGGCTCTCGGAGTTCTTC. Translating it yields CASSQGLSEFF.

The genes are TRBV4-1 and TRBJ1-4; the D is unclear. Trimming left V 1 base short and J 0 bases short, with 9 bases between. Germline V gene data show CDR1 as MGHRA and CDR2 as YSYEKL. The CDR3 is 16 residues long. The CDR3 spells CASSQGFLPTNEKLFF. CDR3 coding DNA: TGCGCCAGCAGCCAAGGCTTCCTTCCAACTAATGAAAAACTGTTTTTT.

The rearrangement uses TRBV5-4 and TRBJ1-6; D is unclear. Trimming pared 1 base from V and 9 bases from J, leaving 11 bases between. The CDR3 loop spans 14 amino acids. CDR1 and CDR2 (germline): SGHNT, YYREEE (reference sequence). CDR3 loop: CASSLRQGSSPLHF. CDR3 bases: TGTGCCAGCAGCTTGCGACAAGGAAGTTCACCCCTCCACTTT. Full variable domain (outside the CDR3, taken from reference TRBV5-4 and TRBJ1-6): ETGVTQSPTHLIKTRGQQVTLRCSSQSGHNTVSWYQQALGQGPQFIFQYYREEENGRGNFPPRFSGLQFPNYSSELNVNALELDDSALYLCASSLRQGSSPLHFGNGTRLTVT.

The chain is built from TRBV10-3 and TRBJ2-7, with D possibly TRBD1 on 5 matching bases. Trimming shortened V by 3 bases and J by 0 bases, and 9 bases separated the two germline ends. Germline V lookup: CDR1 ENHRY, CDR2 SYGVKD. CDR3 length: 14 residues. This chain's CDR3 is CAISDWGSSYEQYF. In nucleotides, the CDR3 is TGTGCCATCAGTGATTGGGGCAGCTCCTACGAGCAGTACTTC.

The rearrangement uses TRBV2 and TRBJ2-3, with a tentative D call TRBD1 (6 bases). The CDR3 length is 14 residues. V lost 7 bases and J 0 bases, leaving 11 bases between the germline ends. Germline CDR1 is SNHLY and CDR2 is FYNNEI. The CDR3 region has the DNA TGTGCCAGCAAGAGGGGGTTTAGCACAGATACGCAGTATTTT. Translated, it gives CASKRGFSTDTQYF.

This chain joins TRBV6-2 or TRBV6-3 and TRBJ1-4; the D is unclear. V lost 2 bases to trimming and J lost 10 bases, with 14 bases between them. The CDR3 has 14 amino acids. The germline V gene encodes CDR1 MNHEY and CDR2 SVGEGT. For the CDR3, the DNA is TGTGCCAGCAGTTACCCGGGAGGAGGACGAAAACTGTTTTTT. Translating gives CASSYPGGGRKLFF.

This clone came up a few times. Distinct nucleotide sequences in the sample also encode this CDR3. This sequence joins TRBV30 and TRBJ1-2; D is unclear. The CDR3 has 13 amino acids. CDR1 and CDR2 from the germline V gene are GTSNPN and SVGIG (reference sequence). V was pared by 0 bases and J by 2 bases, with 7 bases between. CDR3 sequence: CAWSVPLNYGYTF. The CDR3 DNA is TGTGCCTGGAGTGTCCCCCTCAACTATGGCTACACCTTC.

The rearrangement joins TRBV3-1 (or the pseudogene TRBV3-2) to TRBJ1-1; no clear D. The germline CDR1 and CDR2 sequences are LGHDT and YNNKEL (reference sequence). Trimming shortened V by 3 bases and J by 2 bases, and 4 bases separated the two germline ends. The CDR3 is made up of 12 amino acids. CDR3 sequence (DNA): TGTGCCAGCAGCCACTCCAACACTGAAGCTTTCTTT. Protein: CASSHSNTEAFF.

V is TRBV6-4 and J is TRBJ2-1; no reliable D call. The CDR3 extends over 14 amino acids. Trimming took 2 bases from V and 9 from J, leaving 14 bases between them. The germline CDR1 and CDR2 sequences are MRHNA and SNTAGT. CDR3 in DNA: TGTGCCAGCAGTGACGGAGCATCATGGGGTGAGCAGTTCTTC. Residues: CASSDGASWGEQFF.

This sequence joins TRBV19 and TRBJ2-3; perhaps TRBD1 as D (5 bases). The CDR3 runs to 14 residues. V dropped 0 bases and J dropped 5 bases, with 9 bases sitting between them. The germline V gene encodes CDR1 LNHDA and CDR2 SQIVND (reference sequence). The CDR3, as DNA: TGTGCCAGTAGTATAGACAGGGCGGAAGATACGCAGTATTTT. It codes for CASSIDRAEDTQYF.

The J gene is TRBJ2-1, the V gene TRBV5-1, with 9 bases that match TRBD2. The J segment lost 5 bases and the V segment lost 2 bases, leaving 5 bases of the junction unmatched. The CDR3 extends over 15 amino acids. Germline CDR1 SGHRS, CDR2 YFSETQ. The CDR3 DNA follows: TGCGCCAGCAGCTTACTAGCGGGCCTAGACAATGAGCAGTTCTTC. Translating gives CASSLLAGLDNEQFF. Based on the CDR3 plus reference TRBV5-1 and TRBJ2-1, the full variable domain is KAGVTQTPRYLIKTRGQQVTLSCSPISGHRSVSWYQQTPGQGLQFLFEYFSETQRNKGNFPGRFSGRQFSNSRSEMNVSTLELGDSALYLCASSLLAGLDNEQFFGPGTRLTVL.

The V and J genes are TRBV19 and TRBJ1-4; 11 bases line up with TRBD1. With V trimmed by 4 bases and J by 8 bases, 9 bases remained unmatched. This CDR3 is built from 16 residues. Germline V gene sequence: CDR1 LNHDA, CDR2 SQIVND (reference sequence). In DNA, the CDR3 is TGTGCCAGTAGTAGCCGCCGGACAGGGGGCGCGGAAAAACTGTTTTTT. It yields the protein CASSSRRTGGAEKLFF.

The chain has TRBV19 and TRBJ2-1; TRBD1 agrees at 9 bases. V shed 4 bases, J shed 10 bases, and the junction held 5 bases outside the gene matches. This CDR3 is built from 13 residues. The germline V gene has CDR1 LNHDA and CDR2 SQIVND (reference sequence). The CDR3 spells CASSRTGGGEQFF. The CDR3 DNA is TGTGCCAGTAGTAGAACAGGGGGCGGAGAGCAGTTCTTC.

CDR3 bases: TGTGCCAGCAGTTCGCGGCAGGGATACGGCAAAAACATTCAGTACTTC. Translation: CASSSRQGYGKNIQYF. The chain recombines TRBV28 with TRBJ2-4, with D possibly matching TRBD1 (5 bases). In germline, CDR1 is MDHEN, CDR2 SYDVKM. The length of the CDR3 is 16 residues. Deletions cut 4 bases from V and 3 bases from J, with 16 bases between.

The chain joins TRBV3-1 (or the pseudogene TRBV3-2) to TRBJ1-2; no firm D call. This CDR3 is built from 13 residues. In germline, CDR1 is LGHDT, CDR2 YNNKEL (reference sequence). With 0 bases removed from V and 8 bases from J, the gap between germline ends came to 10 bases. The chain's CDR3 is CASSQETIRGYTF. DNA for the CDR3: TGTGCCAGCAGCCAAGAGACAATCCGAGGCTACACCTTC.

The chain couples TRBV27 to TRBJ2-7; 9 nucleotides align to TRBD2. Germline V lookup: CDR1 MNHEY, CDR2 SMNVEV (reference sequence). CDR3 length equals 17 residues. Germline trimming cut 0 bases from V and 5 bases from J; bases unmatched to any gene: 11. Written as DNA, the CDR3 is TGTGCCAGCAGTTTATCCCCACCTCTAGCGGGAATGAACGAGCAGTACTTC. It codes for CASSLSPPLAGMNEQYF.

This clone was observed a single time. The V gene is TRBV19, the J gene TRBJ2-7, with 8 bases aligning to TRBD1. The CDR3 covers 15 residues. Germline V lookup: CDR1 LNHDA, CDR2 SQIVND (reference sequence). Trimming removed 5 bases from V and 4 bases from J; junction bases left unmatched: 10. CDR3 sequence (DNA): TGTGCCAGTAGTGGTCGGACAGGGAGTGGGTACGAGCAGTACTTC. Translation: CASSGRTGSGYEQYF.

This sequence joins TRBV19 and TRBJ1-5; 9 positions match TRBD1. The CDR3 extends over 15 amino acids. Germline V gene sequence: CDR1 LNHDA, CDR2 SQIVND (reference sequence). V shed 3 bases, J shed 2 bases, and the junction held 2 bases outside the gene matches. The CDR3 is CASSMGQGGNQPQHF. The CDR3 region has the DNA TGTGCCAGTAGTATGGGACAGGGAGGCAATCAGCCCCAGCATTTT.

V usage is TRBV4-3 and J usage is TRBJ2-1; D gene ambiguous. The CDR3 contains 13 residues. V lost 4 bases to trimming and J lost 5 bases, with 9 bases between them. Germline CDR1 and CDR2: LGHNA and YSLEER. CDR3 region: CASSRGRDNEQFF. Here the CDR3 DNA reads TGCGCCAGCAGCCGTGGACGGGACAATGAGCAGTTCTTC.

The J gene is TRBJ2-7, the V gene TRBV19; 7 nucleotides agree with TRBD1. The germline gives CDR1 LNHDA, CDR2 SQIVND (reference sequence). This CDR3 region has 14 residues. V shed 6 bases, J shed 3 bases, and the junction held 8 bases outside the gene matches. CDR3 nucleotides: TGTGCCAGTAGCGAAACACAGGGGAACTACGAGCAGTACTTC. Its translation: CASSETQGNYEQYF.

This chain joins TRBV7-9 and TRBJ1-2, with D maybe TRBD1 (6 bases). The CDR3 extends over 15 amino acids. The germline gives CDR1 SEHNR, CDR2 FQNEAQ (reference sequence). The V and J ends lost 5 bases and 4 bases respectively, with 17 bases between them. This chain's CDR3 is CASSAGTHIPYGYTF. The CDR3 DNA follows: TGTGCCAGCAGCGCCGGGACACACATCCCCTATGGCTACACCTTC. Drawing the rest from reference TRBV7-9 and TRBJ1-2, the complete variable domain is DTGVSQNPRHKITKRGQNVTFRCDPISEHNRLYWYRQTLGQGPEFLTYFQNEAQLEKSRLLSDRFSAERPKGSFSTLEIQRTEQGDSAMYLCASSAGTHIPYGYTFGSGTRLTVV.

This chain connects TRBV7-6 to TRBJ1-3; D possibly corresponds to TRBD1 (6 bases). This CDR3 region has 12 residues. V was trimmed by 5 bases and J by 4 bases, leaving 6 bases between them. Germline lookup yields CDR1 SGHVS and CDR2 FNYEAQ. The CDR3 DNA is TGTGCCAGCAGCCAGGGGGGAAACACCATATATTTT. Translating it yields CASSQGGNTIYF.

V usage is TRBV5-5 and J usage is TRBJ2-2, with D perhaps assigned TRBD1 or TRBD2 (5 bases each). This CDR3 contains 16 residues. Germline CDR1 SGHKS, CDR2 YYEKEE (reference sequence). V lost 2 bases and J lost 3, with 14 bases in between. The CDR3 sequence: CASSFFGGGDTGELFF. CDR3 coding DNA: TGTGCCAGCAGCTTTTTTGGGGGTGGGGACACCGGGGAGCTGTTTTTT.

This clone was observed a handful of times. The rearrangement links TRBV28 to TRBJ2-7, with 11 nucleotides matching TRBD1. This CDR3 is built from 14 residues. The V gene's germline CDR1 is MDHEN and CDR2 SYDVKM. V gave up 2 bases and J gave up 3 bases; unmatched junction bases: 0. CDR3 region: CASSLGTGGYEQYF. Written as DNA, the CDR3 is TGTGCCAGCAGTTTAGGGACAGGGGGCTACGAGCAGTACTTC.

This clone was found once. This chain uses TRBV30 with TRBJ2-1; D is undetermined. The CDR3 runs to 12 residues. V lost 2 bases to trimming and J lost 4 bases, with 6 bases between them. The V gene's germline CDR1 is GTSNPN and CDR2 SVGIG (reference sequence). The CDR3 loop is CAWSWAYNEQFF. In DNA form, the CDR3 reads TGTGCCTGGAGTTGGGCTTACAATGAGCAGTTCTTC.